The sequence of this T cell receptor beta chain was determined in a study of beta chain features in type 1 diabetes. The entirety of the isolated RNA underwent reverse transcription, so expressed TCRB transcripts were sequenced. Clones were read by immunoSEQ multiplex PCR, and TCRdb kept only the in-frame ones, dropping some. This sample yields some 700,000 clones, of which 13% are seen a single time; 0.022% belongs to the top ten. Study-level points and caveats: TCRB CDR3s were moderately but significantly shorter in Type 1 diabetes patients in all four CD4+ subsets.

In germline, CDR1 is SGHRS, CDR2 YFSETQ. Trimming left V 4 bases short and J 9 bases short, with 8 bases between. The CDR3 has 11 amino acids. As for this clone: Antigen unknown.

Input material: naive CD4+ T cells from blood. The source of this sequence is a man younger than 35 with type 1 diabetes. V and J are TRBV5-1 and TRBJ2-1; D is undetermined. CDR3 amino acids: CASSISSEQFF. CDR3 bases: TGCGCCAGCAGCATTTCGAGTGAGCAGTTCTTC.